One and the same sample provided the 8 T cell receptor beta chains below, sequenced in a study of graft-versus-host responses after intestinal transplantation. These TCRs' antigens remain unknown. Profiled with immunoSEQ multiplex PCR; TCRdb holds only in-frame clones, not every one. Among around 78,000 clones listed, roughly 91% were seen once. This specimen consisted of unstimulated CD8+ T cells sorted from spleen or lymph node cells, obtained before transplant. These receptors all come from a human donor who was the organ donor for an intestinal transplant.

V is TRBV27 and J is TRBJ2-5; 7 nucleotides agree with TRBD1. Germline V gene lookup returns CDR1 MNHEY and CDR2 SMNVEV (reference sequence). V lost 3 bases and J lost 2; bases outside the gene matches: 6. The CDR3 has 15 amino acids. DNA of the CDR3: TGTGCCAGCAGTTTTTTCGGGACAGCGCAAGAGACCCAGTACTTC. It specifies CASSFFGTAQETQYF.

The chain recombines TRBV5-6 with TRBJ1-4, with D possibly matching TRBD1 (5 bases). The ends were cut back, 1 base at V and 1 base at J, with 11 bases in the middle. The CDR3 totals 16 residues. Germline values: CDR1 SGHDT, CDR2 YYEEEE. The CDR3 loop is CASSLKGYGTNEKLFF. The CDR3, as DNA: TGTGCCAGCAGCTTGAAGGGGTATGGAACTAATGAAAAACTGTTTTTT.

Here the CDR3 DNA reads TGTGCCTGGCGGGGGGTCCGCACAGATACGCAGTATTTT. Translation gives CAWRGVRTDTQYF. The chain links TRBV30 to TRBJ2-3; 7 bases agree with TRBD2. The germline CDR1 and CDR2 sequences are GTSNPN and SVGIG (reference sequence). CDR3 length equals 13 residues. Trimming cost V 5 bases and J 1 base; bases outside gene matches: 3.

The chain joins TRBV5-6 to TRBJ1-3, with no clear D. The germline V gene encodes CDR1 SGHDT and CDR2 YYEEEE. The CDR3 runs to 17 residues. With 0 bases removed from V and 0 bases from J, the gap between germline ends came to 13 bases. The chain's CDR3 is CASSLASAWFSGNTIYF. The DNA for the CDR3 is TGTGCCAGCAGCTTGGCGTCAGCGTGGTTCTCTGGAAACACCATATATTTT. The full variable domain, completed using reference TRBV5-6 and TRBJ1-3, is DAGVTQSPTHLIKTRGQQVTLRCSPKSGHDTVSWYQQALGQGPQFIFQYYEEEERQRGNFPDRFSGHQFPNYSSELNVNALLLGDSALYLCASSLASAWFSGNTIYFGEGSWLTVV.

The V call is TRBV28, the J call TRBJ2-1; the D call may be TRBD1 or TRBD2 (5 bases each). The CDR3 has 14 residues. V lost 6 bases and J lost 8, with 17 bases in between. Germline V gene sequence: CDR1 MDHEN, CDR2 SYDVKM. CDR3 residues: CASSLKVRGYEQFF. The DNA for the CDR3 is TGTGCCAGCAGCCTAAAGGTGAGGGGATATGAGCAGTTCTTC.

This chain uses TRBV9 with TRBJ1-2, with 7 bases fitting TRBD1. This CDR3 region has 14 residues. The J segment lost 4 bases and the V segment lost 3 bases, leaving 6 bases of the junction unmatched. Looked up from germline, CDR1 is SGDLS and CDR2 is YYNGEE. This chain's CDR3 is CASSGETGPYGYTF. DNA of the CDR3: TGTGCCAGCAGCGGTGAGACAGGGCCCTATGGCTACACCTTC.

This chain links TRBV4-1 with TRBJ1-2; TRBD1 might be the D (6 bases). The CDR3 covers 13 residues. Trimming pared 0 bases from V and 12 bases from J, leaving 14 bases between. The V gene's germline CDR1 is MGHRA and CDR2 YSYEKL. CDR3 sequence reads: CASSQDGGAGDTF. The DNA of the CDR3 is TGCGCCAGCAGCCAAGACGGTGGGGCAGGGGACACCTTC.

The chain links TRBV19 to TRBJ1-2; 7 bases match TRBD1. Per the germline V gene, CDR1 is LNHDA and CDR2 is SQIVND (reference sequence). The CDR3 contains 11 residues. After removal of 11 bases from V and 6 bases from J, the junction contained 6 bases not matched to a gene. CDR3 in amino acids: CASGTEHGYTF. CDR3 nucleotides: TGTGCCTCCGGGACAGAGCATGGCTACACCTTC.